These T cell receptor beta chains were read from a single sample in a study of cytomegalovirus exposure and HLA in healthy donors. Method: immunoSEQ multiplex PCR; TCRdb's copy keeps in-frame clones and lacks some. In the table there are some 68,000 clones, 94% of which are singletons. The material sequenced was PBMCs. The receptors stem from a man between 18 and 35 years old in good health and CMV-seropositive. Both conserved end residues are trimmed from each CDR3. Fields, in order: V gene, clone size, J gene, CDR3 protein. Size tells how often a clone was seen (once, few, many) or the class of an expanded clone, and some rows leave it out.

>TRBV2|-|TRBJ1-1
ASIGQGARTEAF
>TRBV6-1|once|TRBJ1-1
ASSEARRSTTILNTEAF
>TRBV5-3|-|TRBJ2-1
ARSPFGSGFLYNEQF
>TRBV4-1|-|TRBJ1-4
ASSQGTGGNEKLF
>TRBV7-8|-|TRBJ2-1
ASTDPWRRPNNEQF
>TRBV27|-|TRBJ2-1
ARTGVGHNEQF
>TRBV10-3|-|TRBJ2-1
AISESGSKNEQF
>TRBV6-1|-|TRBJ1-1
ASRGGPNTEAF
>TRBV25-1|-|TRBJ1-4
ASSSVPQGTNEKLF
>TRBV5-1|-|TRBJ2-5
ASSLSGSDETQY
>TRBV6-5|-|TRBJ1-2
ASSYSGGTYNYGYT
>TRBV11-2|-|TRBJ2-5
ASSPQGVAGETQY
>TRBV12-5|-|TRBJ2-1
ASGLGSGFYNEQF
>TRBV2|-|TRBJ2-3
ASSERVPSGRSSTDTQY
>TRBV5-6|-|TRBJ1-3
ASSGTDSGNTIY
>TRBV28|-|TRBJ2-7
ASSLGQRPRSYEQY
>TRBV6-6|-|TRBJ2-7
ASSYAGLANYEQY
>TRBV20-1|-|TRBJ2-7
SATGPYEQY
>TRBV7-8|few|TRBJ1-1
ASSLAGRIPFEAF
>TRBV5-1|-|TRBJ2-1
ASSYLAGGGNEQF
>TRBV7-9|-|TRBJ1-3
ASSTQGHSGNTIY
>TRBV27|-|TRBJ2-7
ASSPEQRDSYEQY
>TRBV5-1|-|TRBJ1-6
ASSLGTPDSPLH
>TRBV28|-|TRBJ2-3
ASSFLAVTDTQY
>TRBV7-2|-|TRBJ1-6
ASTQHGGGLSVSPLH
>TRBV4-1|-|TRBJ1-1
ASSRGGDTEAF
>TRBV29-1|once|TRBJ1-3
SVAEQSSGNTIY
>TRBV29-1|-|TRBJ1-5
SVGLGASNQPQH
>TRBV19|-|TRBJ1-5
ASKGRASNQPQH
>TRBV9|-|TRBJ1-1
ASSVAAGGAEAF
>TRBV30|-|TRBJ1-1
AWSVQVNTEAF
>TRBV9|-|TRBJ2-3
ASSPDLAGELDTQY
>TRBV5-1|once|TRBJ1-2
ASSFDSSYGYT
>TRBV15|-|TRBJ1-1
ATSRAGTGKRTEAF
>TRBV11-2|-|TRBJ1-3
ASSLVPGTGAGNTIY
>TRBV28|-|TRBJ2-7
ASRTSGGGYEQY
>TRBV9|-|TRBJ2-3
ASSASGRAQGDTQY
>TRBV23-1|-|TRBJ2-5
ASSQSTGRIGETQY
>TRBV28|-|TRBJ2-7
ASSGGGLAGTYEQY
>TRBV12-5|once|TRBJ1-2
ASGTDPDSYYGYT
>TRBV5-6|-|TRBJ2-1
ASSGTSGRTEQF
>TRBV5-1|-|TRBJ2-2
ASSLDINTGELF
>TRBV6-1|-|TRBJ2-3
ASSEIGGSGDTQY
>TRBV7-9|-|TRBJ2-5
ASSSFQETQY
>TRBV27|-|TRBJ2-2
ASSLGTGRRELF
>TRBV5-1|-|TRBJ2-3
ASSSLGGLTRTSTDTQY
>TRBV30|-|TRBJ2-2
AWTTGGTNTGELF
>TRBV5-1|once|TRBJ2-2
ASSVNRVILTGELF
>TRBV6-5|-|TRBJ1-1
ASRTREGGDTEAF
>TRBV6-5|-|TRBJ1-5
ASSSGVGDQPQH
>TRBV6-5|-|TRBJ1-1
ASTRTVNTEAF
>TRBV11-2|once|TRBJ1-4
ASAPGRDEKLF
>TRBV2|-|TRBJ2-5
ASIQLAYETQY